This TCR beta chain comes out of a study of blood T cell repertoires in COVID-19. In the study overall: Both acute and convalescent COVID-19 samples were obtained from the United States, Italy and Spain. PBMCs, B-cell-depleted T cells, or T cells provided the cDNA or gDNA that made up the material.

Germline V gives CDR1 SNHLY, CDR2 FYNNEI. J lost 0 bases, V lost 6 bases, and 12 bases had no gene match. The CDR3 runs 19 residues. In the original processing: Counts of nucleated cells, estimated from reference gene primer amplification, were obtained. Profiling relied on immunoSEQ multiplex PCR, and the TCRdb table lists in-frame clones only, not all of them. D and trimming come from the DNA, and the V and J calls and clone size come from that table. The table lists about 230,000 clones, over 80% of them singletons. Sequencing input: peripheral blood. This TCR was recovered from a man between 40 and 49 years old with acute or convalescent COVID-19. The chain combines TRBV2 with TRBJ2-3; 13 bases are a match to TRBD2. In nucleotides, the CDR3 is TGTGCCAGCAGCGCCTCCGGGACTAGCGGGATGTCTAGCACAGATACGCAGTATTTT. Translating it yields CASSASGTSGMSSTDTQYF.